Following are 19 T cell receptor beta chains from one sample sequenced in a study of shared clonotypes between healthy human individuals (dated by TCRdb to about 2020). Libraries were prepared through the immunoSEQ multiplex PCR assay. The source is immuneACCESS, and TCRdb retained only in-frame sequences with V and J called. Part of the clones is not carried over; for the studies checked, unresolved V genes explain less than half of this, and the remainder is unexplained. The sample contains about 2.4 million clones, 93% of them found a single time. The leading ten clones occupy roughly 0.36% of the sample. The sequenced material came from naive CD4+ T cells from PBMCs. The label giving this sample's cell subset or site can be read as: CD45RA+ positively selected. These receptor sequences come from a man between 18 and 29 years old in good health. Some clones in this sample may be carry-over from other donors' samples.

The rearrangement joins TRBV28 to TRBJ1-4; the D is unclear. The germline V gene encodes CDR1 MDHEN and CDR2 SYDVKM. CDR3 size: 12 residues. V was cut by 5 bases and J by 7 bases, with 8 bases left in between. CDR3 residues: CASSQVREKLFF. In nucleotides, the CDR3 is TGTGCCAGCAGTCAAGTGCGTGAAAAACTGTTTTTT. The variable domain in full, with the rest retrieved from reference TRBV28 and TRBJ1-4, is DVKVTQSSRYLVKRTGEKVFLECVQDMDHENMFWYRQDPGLGLRLIYFSYDVKMKEKGDIPEGYSVSREKKERFSLILESASTNQTSMYLCASSQVREKLFFGSGTQLSVL.

This clone turned up a few times. The genes are TRBV4-1 and TRBJ1-1; possible D gene TRBD1, 5 bases. Germline CDR1 and CDR2: MGHRA and YSYEKL. CDR3 length: 14 residues. Trimming took 0 bases from V and 8 from J, leaving 13 bases between them. CDR3 sequence reads: CASSQDRGRTEAFF. The DNA for the CDR3 is TGCGCCAGCAGCCAAGATAGGGGTCGAACCGAAGCTTTCTTT.

The V gene is TRBV7-6, the J gene TRBJ2-7, with TRBD1 identical over 7 bases. Germline CDR1 is SGHVS and CDR2 is FNYEAQ. The CDR3 sequence is 16 residues long. V was clipped by 5 bases and J by 2 bases; unmatched bases: 12. The CDR3 sequence is CASSPLPTGDPYEQYF. CDR3 in DNA: TGTGCCAGCAGCCCCCTCCCCACAGGGGACCCCTACGAGCAGTACTTC.

This clone was detected only once. This sequence joins TRBV28 and TRBJ1-4, with D tentatively TRBD1 (6 bases). V lost 5 bases and J 5 bases, leaving 18 bases between the germline ends. The CDR3 is 16 residues long. Germline values: CDR1 MDHEN, CDR2 SYDVKM. CDR3: CASSAPRGGGNEKLFF. The CDR3 nucleotides read TGTGCCAGCAGTGCCCCCCGAGGGGGGGGAAATGAAAAACTGTTTTTT.

The gene calls are TRBV4-2 and TRBJ1-2; TRBD1 matches at 9 bases. Germline CDR1 and CDR2: LGHNA and YNFKEQ. V lost 5 bases and J lost 4; bases outside the gene matches: 8. This CDR3 spans 15 amino acids. The CDR3 spells CASSAGTGPPYGYTF. The CDR3 nucleotides read TGTGCCAGCAGCGCCGGGACAGGGCCTCCCTATGGCTACACCTTC.

This sequence joins TRBV18 and TRBJ1-1; D is perhaps TRBD1 (5 bases). Trimming took off 3 bases at V and 1 base at J, with 12 bases between the two ends. The CDR3 runs 15 residues. The V gene's germline CDR1 is KGHSH and CDR2 LQKENI. In nucleotides, the CDR3 is TGTGCCAGCTCACCCTGGCCAGGGACGAACACTGAAGCTTTCTTT. Amino acids: CASSPWPGTNTEAFF.

This chain connects TRBV28 to TRBJ1-2; D ambiguous. The CDR3 covers 12 residues. V lost 4 bases to trimming and J lost 4 bases, with 7 bases between them. Germline-derived CDR1 and CDR2 are MDHEN and SYDVKM. This CDR3 reads CASSSPTYGYTF. The CDR3 DNA reads as TGTGCCAGCAGTTCTCCAACCTATGGCTACACCTTC.

The chain links TRBV28 to TRBJ2-1; possible D gene TRBD1, 6 bases. The CDR3 is 14 amino acids. Germline CDR1 and CDR2: MDHEN and SYDVKM. Trimming stripped 5 bases from V and 5 bases from J, with 13 bases between. CDR3 in amino acids: CASSARTANNEQFF. CDR3 sequence (DNA): TGTGCCAGCAGTGCCAGGACAGCCAACAATGAGCAGTTCTTC.

The V call is TRBV9, the J call TRBJ2-1, with 8 nucleotides matching TRBD2. The CDR3 extends over 16 amino acids. The V gene's germline CDR1 is SGDLS and CDR2 YYNGEE. V lost 0 bases to trimming and J lost 7 bases; unmatched junction nucleotides: 9. The CDR3 sequence is CASSVESGGPRNEQFF. Here the CDR3 DNA reads TGTGCCAGCAGCGTAGAATCGGGAGGGCCTAGAAATGAGCAGTTCTTC. Full variable domain (remainder filled in from reference TRBV9 and TRBJ2-1): DSGVTQTPKHLITATGQRVTLRCSPRSGDLSVYWYQQSLDQGLQFLIQYYNGEERAKGNILERFSAQQFPDLHSELNLSSLELGDSALYFCASSVESGGPRNEQFFGPGTRLTVL.

The V gene is TRBV4-3, the J gene TRBJ2-5, with a weak D call TRBD2 (6 bases). The J call is uncertain, as TRBJ2-7 better fits the DNA end. The V gene's germline CDR1 is LGHNA and CDR2 YSLEER. This CDR3 spans 15 amino acids. As DNA, the CDR3 is TGCGCCAGCAGCCAAGGGGGCGGGAACCCCTACGAGCAGTACTTC. Translated, it gives CASSQGGGNPYEQYF.

This clone was detected only once. The chain carries TRBV6-5 and TRBJ1-1; TRBD1 matches at 7 bases. The ends lost 6 bases at V and 4 bases at J; junction bases unmatched: 5. CDR1 and CDR2 from the germline V gene are MNHEY and SVGAGI. The CDR3 totals 13 residues. CDR3 sequence reads: CASSDRVATEAFF. The CDR3 DNA follows: TGTGCCAGCAGCGACAGGGTCGCCACTGAAGCTTTCTTT.

V usage is TRBV7-3 and J usage is TRBJ1-2; D is ambiguous. The germline V gene encodes CDR1 SGHTA and CDR2 FQGTGA. Trimming took off 4 bases at V and 14 bases at J, with 17 bases between the two ends. There are 12 residues in the CDR3. CDR3 nucleotides: TGTGCCAGCAGCTCAGTAGGCCCACCGGGGACCTTC. The encoded protein is CASSSVGPPGTF.

The chain has TRBV5-1 and TRBJ2-7, with a tentative D call TRBD1 (6 bases). Trimming stripped 4 bases from V and 5 bases from J, with 16 bases between. The CDR3 is made up of 14 amino acids. Germline V CDR1 and CDR2: SGHRS, YFSETQ. CDR3 DNA sequence: TGCGCCAGCAGCCCCGTGGGGACATTAGACGAGCAGTACTTC. Protein sequence: CASSPVGTLDEQYF.

The chain links TRBV5-1 to TRBJ2-2; 9 bases fit TRBD1. CDR1 SGHRS and CDR2 YFSETQ come from the germline V gene. CDR3 length: 17 residues. V shed 2 bases, J shed 5 bases, and the junction held 10 bases outside the gene matches. This CDR3 is CASSFYSGTGPTGELFF. Here the CDR3 DNA reads TGCGCCAGCAGCTTTTATTCCGGGACAGGGCCGACCGGGGAGCTGTTTTTT. The complete variable domain, with remaining parts taken from reference TRBV5-1 and TRBJ2-2, reads KAGVTQTPRYLIKTRGQQVTLSCSPISGHRSVSWYQQTPGQGLQFLFEYFSETQRNKGNFPGRFSGRQFSNSRSEMNVSTLELGDSALYLCASSFYSGTGPTGELFFGEGSRLTVL.

With regard to this clone: Within the sample, other DNA sequences also encode this same CDR3. The chain is built from TRBV28 and TRBJ2-5; a possible D gene is TRBD1 (5 bases). V lost 2 bases, J lost 2 bases, and 9 bases lay in between. From germline, CDR1 is MDHEN and CDR2 SYDVKM. This CDR3 is 14 amino acids long. In nucleotides, the CDR3 is TGTGCCAGCAGTTTACGGCAGGGTCAAGAGACCCAGTACTTC. As protein: CASSLRQGQETQYF.

The CDR3 region has the DNA TGCGCCAGCAGGCTGACTAGCGGGAGCTCCTACGAGCAGTACTTC. Translating it yields CASRLTSGSSYEQYF. V is TRBV5-1 and J is TRBJ2-7, with 12 bases identical to TRBD2. Germline values: CDR1 SGHRS, CDR2 YFSETQ. Trimming removed 5 bases from V and 0 bases from J; junction bases left unmatched: 3. CDR3 size: 15 residues.

This chain uses TRBV4-3 with TRBJ1-1, with D perhaps TRBD1 (5 bases). Trimming left V 1 base short and J 10 bases short, with 16 bases between. In germline, CDR1 is LGHNA, CDR2 YSLEER. The CDR3 extends over 14 amino acids. This chain's CDR3 is CASSQGQGTSGAFF. Written as DNA, the CDR3 is TGCGCCAGCAGCCAAGGCCAGGGCACAAGTGGAGCTTTCTTT.

This chain links TRBV7-3 with TRBJ1-1; D is unresolved. The V gene lost 1 base and the J gene lost 1 base, with 7 bases spanning the gap. Germline CDR1 reads SGHTA; CDR2 reads FQGTGA. The CDR3 length is 14 residues. CDR3: CASSLSGRNTEAFF. The CDR3 bases are TGTGCCAGCAGCTTAAGTGGTCGGAACACTGAAGCTTTCTTT.

V usage is TRBV6-5 and J usage is TRBJ1-5, with D unclear. The CDR3 has 14 residues. Germline CDR1 and CDR2: MNHEY and SVGAGI. V was clipped by 6 bases and J by 7 bases, with 16 bases between them. The CDR3 nucleotides read TGTGCCAGCAGCACCGTACCAGCCGGACAGCCCCAGCATTTT. Protein: CASSTVPAGQPQHF.